Each of the 25 T cell receptor beta chains below was sequenced from the same sample in a study of shared clonotypes between healthy human individuals. TCRdb's copy holds only in-frame clones and misses some; the assay was immunoSEQ multiplex PCR. The top ten clones hold 24% of a sample with about 110,000 clones, roughly 70% of them seen once. Sequenced input: memory CD8+ T cells sorted from blood. The subset denotes: CD45RO+ cells pooled with CCR7-negative TemRA cells. Receptors originate from a woman aged 25-40 years in good health.

The rearrangement links TRBV28 to TRBJ1-5; possible D gene TRBD1, 5 bases. Germline lookup yields CDR1 MDHEN and CDR2 SYDVKM. Trimming left V 6 bases short and J 11 bases short, with 14 bases between. This CDR3 comprises 12 residues. CDR3 sequence (DNA): TGTGCCAGCAGCCCTCAGGGATTTACCCAGCATTTT. This encodes CASSPQGFTQHF.

Written as DNA, the CDR3 is TGTGCCAGCAGCGATTGGACAGGCCCATTCGGAAACACCATATATTTT. Translation gives CASSDWTGPFGNTIYF. The rearrangement links TRBV4-2 to TRBJ1-3, with 7 bases that match TRBD1. In germline, CDR1 is LGHNA, CDR2 YNFKEQ. This CDR3 spans 16 amino acids. V was clipped by 5 bases and J by 4 bases; unmatched bases: 11.

This chain uses TRBV6-5 with TRBJ2-7, with D tentatively TRBD1 (6 bases). Germline loops: CDR1 MNHEY, CDR2 SVGAGI. This CDR3 region has 12 residues. The ends were cut back, 5 bases at V and 3 bases at J, with 8 bases in the middle. The DNA for the CDR3 is TGTGCCAGCAGTCTACAGGGCTACGAGCAGTACTTC. Its protein is CASSLQGYEQYF.

This rearrangement joins TRBV21-1 to TRBJ2-7; no check of the table's D call, TRBD2, against the DNA was made. TRBV21-1 has pseudogene status. The CDR3 contains 16 residues. The CDR3 coding sequence is TGTGCCAGCAGCACCCTTAGACTAGCGGACCCCTACGAGCAGTACTTC. The encoded protein is CASSTLRLADPYEQYF.

This chain connects TRBV9 to TRBJ2-6; unclear D gene. Germline V gene data show CDR1 as SGDLS and CDR2 as YYNGEE. V was shortened by 4 bases and J by 4 bases, with 15 bases between the two germline ends. This CDR3 spans 16 amino acids. In DNA form, the CDR3 reads TGTGCCAGCAGCCCATACTGGGTCTCCGGGGCCAACGTCCTGACTTTC. It is translated as CASSPYWVSGANVLTF.

Only a few counts were recorded for this clone. V usage is TRBV4-2 and J usage is TRBJ1-1; D is unresolved. The germline V gene encodes CDR1 LGHNA and CDR2 YNFKEQ. The CDR3 spans 14 residues. V lost 4 bases, J lost 0 bases, and 9 bases lay in between. Written as DNA, the CDR3 is TGTGCCAGCAGCCTGTCGTCAATGAACACTGAAGCTTTCTTT. Protein product: CASSLSSMNTEAFF.

This clone was counted at least ten times. V gene TRBV4-1 combines with J gene TRBJ1-4; maybe TRBD1 (5 bases). Germline loops: CDR1 MGHRA, CDR2 YSYEKL. Trimming took off 0 bases at V and 3 bases at J, with 11 bases between the two ends. This CDR3 region has 16 residues. As DNA, the CDR3 is TGCGCCAGCAGCCAAGATATAGGGGCGTCTAATGAAAAACTGTTTTTT. Its translation is CASSQDIGASNEKLFF.

The chain combines TRBV6-1 with TRBJ1-5; tentative D call: TRBD1 (5 bases). The CDR3 sequence is 13 residues long. Germline CDR1 is MNHNS and CDR2 is SASEGT. The V end lost 3 bases, the J end lost 3 bases, and 6 bases lay between the germline ends. The CDR3 here is CASSEDINQPQHF. The CDR3, as DNA: TGTGCCAGCAGTGAGGACATCAATCAGCCCCAGCATTTT.

The V gene is TRBV4-2, the J gene TRBJ2-3, with D unresolved. The CDR3 is made up of 12 amino acids. V lost 3 bases and J lost 2, with 3 bases in between. Germline loops: CDR1 LGHNA, CDR2 YNFKEQ. The CDR3, as DNA: TGTGCCAGCAGCCAGAACACAGATACGCAGTATTTT. It is translated as CASSQNTDTQYF.

The V and J genes are TRBV7-8 and TRBJ1-2, with D unclear. The CDR3 has 14 residues. The ends were cut back, 0 bases at V and 4 bases at J, with 9 bases in the middle. CDR1 and CDR2 (germline): SGHVS, FQNEAQ. CDR3 DNA sequence: TGTGCCAGCAGCTTAGCGATGGGTGCCTATGGCTACACCTTC. Protein: CASSLAMGAYGYTF.

This clone was detected only once. The J gene is TRBJ2-1, the V gene TRBV7-8; no reliable D call. The germline V gene encodes CDR1 SGHVS and CDR2 FQNEAQ. This CDR3 comprises 16 residues. V lost 1 base, J lost 3 bases, and 13 bases lay in between. In DNA form, the CDR3 reads TGTGCCAGCAGCTTAGTTTGGGCCCCAATCTACAATGAGCAGTTCTTC. This encodes CASSLVWAPIYNEQFF.

The chain employs TRBV13 and TRBJ2-7, with TRBD1 matching over 8 bases. The CDR3 consists of 13 residues. J gave up 3 bases and V 3 bases, and 1 base lay outside the gene matches. CDR1 and CDR2 from the germline V gene are PRHDT and FYEKMQ (reference sequence). The CDR3: CASSFDRGYEQYF. The CDR3 nucleotides read TGTGCCAGCAGCTTCGACAGGGGCTACGAGCAGTACTTC.

In its sample, this clone was seen many times. V gene TRBV6-4 combines with J gene TRBJ2-1; 13 bases are a match to TRBD2. Losses at the gene ends were 3 bases for V and 7 bases for J; bases not matched to a gene: 6. Germline CDR1 is MRHNA and CDR2 is SNTAGT. This CDR3 region has 16 residues. The CDR3 spells CASSESPGLAGNEQFF. For the CDR3, the DNA is TGTGCCAGCAGTGAATCTCCGGGACTAGCGGGGAATGAGCAGTTCTTC.

The genes are TRBV19 and TRBJ1-4; unclear D gene. Trimming removed 6 bases at V and 2 bases at J, with 10 bases between. CDR3 length equals 14 residues. Per the germline V gene, CDR1 is LNHDA and CDR2 is SQIVND (reference sequence). The CDR3 DNA reads TGTGCCAGTAGCGACCTGGGGACTAATGAAAAACTGTTTTTT. Residues: CASSDLGTNEKLFF.

The chain's CDR3 is CASSYDERPTYEQYF. As DNA, the CDR3 is TGTGCCAGCAGTTACGACGAGCGCCCGACCTACGAGCAGTACTTC. This chain uses TRBV6-5 with TRBJ2-7, with no clear D. The CDR3 has 15 amino acids. Per germline, CDR1 MNHEY and CDR2 SVGAGI. The V end lost 2 bases, the J end lost 2 bases, and 13 bases lay between the germline ends.

J is TRBJ1-5 and V is TRBV28; 8 bases match TRBD1. The trim removed 4 bases at V and 3 bases at J, leaving 8 bases unmatched. The CDR3 extends over 16 amino acids. The germline V gene has CDR1 MDHEN and CDR2 SYDVKM. The CDR3, as DNA: TGTGCCAGCAGTTCCCCGACAGGGGAGGCCAATCAGCCCCAGCATTTT. Its protein is CASSSPTGEANQPQHF.

The V gene is TRBV27, the J gene TRBJ2-2; D is uncertain. Trimming cost V 3 bases and J 7 bases, with 3 bases left between them. The CDR3 runs 11 residues. CDR1 and CDR2 from the germline V gene are MNHEY and SMNVEV (reference sequence). CDR3 DNA: TGTGCCAGCAGTTTCAGCGGGGAGCTGTTTTTT. This codes for CASSFSGELFF.

V gene TRBV2 combines with J gene TRBJ2-2; 11 bases agree with TRBD2. Trimming took 4 bases from V and 1 from J; bases not matched to a gene: 5. The CDR3 contains 17 residues. Germline V lookup: CDR1 SNHLY, CDR2 FYNNEI. The CDR3 DNA is TGTGCCAGCAGTGGGTTAGCGGGAGGGGTGAACACCGGGGAGCTGTTTTTT. Residues: CASSGLAGGVNTGELFF.

This clone was seen a few times. The chain uses TRBV6-6 and TRBJ2-1; the match to TRBD2 covers 7 bases. Looked up from germline, CDR1 is MNHNY and CDR2 is SVGAGI (reference sequence). This CDR3 is 15 amino acids long. The V gene end was trimmed by 5 bases and the J gene end by 4 bases; junction bases not matched to a gene: 8. The CDR3, as DNA: TGTGCCAGCAGTCTCCTAGCGGAGGGGTACAATGAGCAGTTCTTC. Amino acid sequence: CASSLLAEGYNEQFF.

This clone was seen only once. This sequence joins TRBV19 and TRBJ2-7; D possibly corresponds to TRBD2 (6 bases). V lost 3 bases and J 0 bases, leaving 12 bases between the germline ends. Germline loops: CDR1 LNHDA, CDR2 SQIVND (reference sequence). There are 15 residues in the CDR3. Written as DNA, the CDR3 is TGTGCCAGTAGTATTGGGGGAGGAAGCTCCTACGAGCAGTACTTC. This translates into CASSIGGGSSYEQYF.

The CDR3 DNA reads as TGTGCCAGCAGCCTGACAGGGGACAATGGCTACACCTTC. Amino acid sequence: CASSLTGDNGYTF. The J gene is TRBJ1-2, the V gene TRBV7-9; 8 bases map to TRBD1. J lost 6 bases, V lost 5 bases, and 5 bases had no gene match. The CDR3 spans 13 residues. Germline V CDR1 and CDR2: SEHNR, FQNEAQ (reference sequence).

This chain connects TRBV4-1 to TRBJ2-5; no clear D gene. TRBJ2-7 explains the end of the DNA better; the J call may be wrong. The CDR3 contains 13 residues. Per the germline V gene, CDR1 is MGHRA and CDR2 is YSYEKL. The CDR3 reads CASSQSVSYEQYF. CDR3 DNA: TGCGCCAGCAGCCAGTCGGTCTCCTACGAGCAGTACTTC.

This chain joins TRBV7-6 and TRBJ2-7, with TRBD2 matching 8 bases. V shed 6 bases and J 2 bases; nucleotides not matched to a gene: 18. CDR1 is SGHVS and CDR2 is FNYEAQ in the germline V gene. The CDR3 loop spans 18 amino acids. The CDR3 DNA sequence: TGTGCCAGCAGTCCCCCGGGACTAGTCTTATCGGGTGCCTACGAGCAGTACTTC. Its protein is CASSPPGLVLSGAYEQYF.

The genes are TRBV6-5 and TRBJ1-1, with D maybe TRBD1 (5 bases). This CDR3 comprises 12 residues. The germline gives CDR1 MNHEY, CDR2 SVGAGI. The V and J ends lost 6 bases and 6 bases respectively, with 11 bases between them. CDR3 DNA: TGTGCCAGCAGCCCGGGACTGTCTGAAGCTTTCTTT. Amino acids: CASSPGLSEAFF.

The gene calls are TRBV4-1 and TRBJ2-7; 8 bases map to TRBD1. Per germline, CDR1 MGHRA and CDR2 YSYEKL. The CDR3 extends over 15 amino acids. After removal of 1 base from V and 3 bases from J, the junction contained 5 bases not matched to a gene. The CDR3 reads CASSQGRQGIYEQYF. CDR3 sequence (DNA): TGCGCCAGCAGCCAAGGGAGACAGGGGATCTACGAGCAGTACTTC.